This T cell receptor (beta chain) was captured in a study of CD8 T cells in ankylosing spondylitis. For TCR beta, libraries came from quantitative 5'-RACE with molecular barcodes. TCRdb reprocessed the 5' RACE reads with MiXCR, giving one entry per CDR3 protein. The table includes nearly 350,000 distinct CDR3 sequences, over 12% detected once. Study findings and constraints: According to the report, clones linked to the disease were significantly enriched in matched synovial fluid samples taken from ankylosing spondylitis patients.

This clonotype was counted only a few times. The antigen is not known. Germline V gene sequence: CDR1 SGHRS, CDR2 YFSETQ. CDR3 length: 13 residues. The V segment lost 3 bases and the J segment 10 bases; nucleotides outside the gene matches: 4. The receptor was isolated from a male donor with ankylosing spondylitis or in good health (not recorded which). The chain recombines TRBV5-1 with TRBJ2-1; 10 bases align to TRBD2. The sequenced material came from blood, either unsorted or a sorted T cell fraction (not recorded which). The CDR3 bases are TGCGCCAGCAGCTCAGCGGGGGGGTGGGAGCAGTTCTTC. It encodes CASSSAGGWEQFF.